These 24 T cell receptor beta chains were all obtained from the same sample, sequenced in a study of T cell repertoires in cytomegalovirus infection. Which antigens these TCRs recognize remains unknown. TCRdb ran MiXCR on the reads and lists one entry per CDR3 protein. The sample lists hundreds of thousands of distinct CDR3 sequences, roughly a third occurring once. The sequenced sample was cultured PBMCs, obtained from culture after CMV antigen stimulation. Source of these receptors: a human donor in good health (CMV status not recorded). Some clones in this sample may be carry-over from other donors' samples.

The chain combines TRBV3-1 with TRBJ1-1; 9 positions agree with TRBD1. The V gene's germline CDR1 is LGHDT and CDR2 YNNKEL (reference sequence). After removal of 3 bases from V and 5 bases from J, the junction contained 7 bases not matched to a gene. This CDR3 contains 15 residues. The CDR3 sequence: CASSHPTGGKTEAFF. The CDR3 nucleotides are TGTGCCAGCAGCCACCCGACAGGGGGTAAGACTGAAGCTTTCTTT.

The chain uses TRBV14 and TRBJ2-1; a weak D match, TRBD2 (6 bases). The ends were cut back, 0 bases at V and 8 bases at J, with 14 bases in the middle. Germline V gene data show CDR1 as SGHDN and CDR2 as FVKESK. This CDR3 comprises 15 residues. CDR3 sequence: CASSQDYGGVDEQFF. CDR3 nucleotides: TGTGCCAGCAGCCAAGATTACGGGGGAGTCGATGAGCAGTTCTTC.

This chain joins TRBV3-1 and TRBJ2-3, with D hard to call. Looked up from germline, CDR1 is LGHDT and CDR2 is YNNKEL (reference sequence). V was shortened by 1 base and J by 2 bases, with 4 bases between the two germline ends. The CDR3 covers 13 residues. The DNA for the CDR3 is TGTGCCAGCAGCCAAGTCTTCACAGATACGCAGTATTTT. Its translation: CASSQVFTDTQYF.

In DNA, the CDR3 is TGCAGTGCTAGAGAAGGGCCCGCAAATGAGCAGTTCTTC. It specifies CSAREGPANEQFF. V and J are TRBV20-1 and TRBJ2-1; D call uncertain. The CDR3 consists of 13 residues. With 0 bases removed from V and 7 bases from J, the gap between germline ends came to 10 bases. Germline CDR1 DFQATT, CDR2 SNEGSKA (reference sequence).

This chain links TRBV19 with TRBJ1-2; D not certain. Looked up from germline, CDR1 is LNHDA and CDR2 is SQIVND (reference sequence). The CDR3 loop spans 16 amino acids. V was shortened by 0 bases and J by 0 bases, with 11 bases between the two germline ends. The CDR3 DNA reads TGTGCCAGTAGTATAGATAAAACAGCTACTAACTATGGCTACACCTTC. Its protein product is CASSIDKTATNYGYTF.

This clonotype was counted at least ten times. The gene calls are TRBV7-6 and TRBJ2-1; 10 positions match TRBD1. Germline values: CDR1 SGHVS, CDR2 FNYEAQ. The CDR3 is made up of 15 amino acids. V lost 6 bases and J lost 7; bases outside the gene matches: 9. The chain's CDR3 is CASSPGTGVENEQFF. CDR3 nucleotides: TGTGCCAGCAGTCCCGGGACAGGGGTTGAGAATGAGCAGTTCTTC.

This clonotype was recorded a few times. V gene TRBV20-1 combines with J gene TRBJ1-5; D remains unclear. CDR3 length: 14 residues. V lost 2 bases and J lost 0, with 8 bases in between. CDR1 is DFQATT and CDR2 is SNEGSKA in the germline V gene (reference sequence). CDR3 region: CSARKPYSNQPQHF. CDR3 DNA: TGCAGTGCTAGAAAACCGTATAGCAATCAGCCCCAGCATTTT.

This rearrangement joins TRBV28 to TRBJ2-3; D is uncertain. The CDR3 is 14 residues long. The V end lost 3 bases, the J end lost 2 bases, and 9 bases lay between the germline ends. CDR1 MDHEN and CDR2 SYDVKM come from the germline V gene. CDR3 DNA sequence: TGTGCCAGCAGTTTCAGCGACCACACAGATACGCAGTATTTT. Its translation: CASSFSDHTDTQYF.

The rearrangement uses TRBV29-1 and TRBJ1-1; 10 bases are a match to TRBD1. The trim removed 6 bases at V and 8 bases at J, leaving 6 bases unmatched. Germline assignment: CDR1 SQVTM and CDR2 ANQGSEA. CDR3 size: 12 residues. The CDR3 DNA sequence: TGCAGCGTCGACAGGGGGCTGGACGAAGCTTTCTTT. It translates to CSVDRGLDEAFF.

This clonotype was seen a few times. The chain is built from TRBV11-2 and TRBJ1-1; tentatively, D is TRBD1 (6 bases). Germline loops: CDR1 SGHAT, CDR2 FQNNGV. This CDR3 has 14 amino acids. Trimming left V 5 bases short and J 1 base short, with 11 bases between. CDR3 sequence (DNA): TGTGCCAGCAGCGGCAGGGGATGGAACACTGAAGCTTTCTTT. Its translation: CASSGRGWNTEAFF.

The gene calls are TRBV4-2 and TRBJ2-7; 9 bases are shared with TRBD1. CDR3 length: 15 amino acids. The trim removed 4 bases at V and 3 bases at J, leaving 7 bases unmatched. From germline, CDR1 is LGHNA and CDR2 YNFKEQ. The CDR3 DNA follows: TGTGCCAGCAGCCGAGGGACAGGGATTTTCTACGAGCAGTACTTC. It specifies CASSRGTGIFYEQYF.

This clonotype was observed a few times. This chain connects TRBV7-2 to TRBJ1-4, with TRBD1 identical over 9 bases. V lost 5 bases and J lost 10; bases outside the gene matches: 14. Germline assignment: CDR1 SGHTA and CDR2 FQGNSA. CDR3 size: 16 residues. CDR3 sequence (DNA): TGTGCCAGCAGCGATGTATTGGGACAGGGTAGGGGAAAACTGTTTTTT. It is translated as CASSDVLGQGRGKLFF.

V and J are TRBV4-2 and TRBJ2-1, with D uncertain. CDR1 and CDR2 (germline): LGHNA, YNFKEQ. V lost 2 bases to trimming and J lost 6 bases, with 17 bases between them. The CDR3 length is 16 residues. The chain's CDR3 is CASSQPPMRIGNEQFF. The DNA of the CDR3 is TGTGCCAGCAGCCAACCTCCGATGAGAATCGGCAATGAGCAGTTCTTC.

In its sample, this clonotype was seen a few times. The CDR3 DNA is TGTGCCAGCAGCTTGGGACAGAGGGGAGTGGGGGCCCAGCATTTT. The encoded protein is CASSLGQRGVGAQHF. The rearrangement uses TRBV7-2 and TRBJ1-5, with 7 bases matching TRBD1. The CDR3 length is 15 residues. CDR1 is SGHTA and CDR2 is FQGNSA in the germline V gene. With V trimmed by 3 bases and J by 11 bases, 13 bases remained unmatched.

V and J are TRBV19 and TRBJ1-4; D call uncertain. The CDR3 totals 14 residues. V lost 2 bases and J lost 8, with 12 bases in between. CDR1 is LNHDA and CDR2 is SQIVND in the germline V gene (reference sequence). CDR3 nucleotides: TGTGCCAGTAGTATATACCAAGGTGGGGAAAAACTGTTTTTT. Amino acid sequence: CASSIYQGGEKLFF.

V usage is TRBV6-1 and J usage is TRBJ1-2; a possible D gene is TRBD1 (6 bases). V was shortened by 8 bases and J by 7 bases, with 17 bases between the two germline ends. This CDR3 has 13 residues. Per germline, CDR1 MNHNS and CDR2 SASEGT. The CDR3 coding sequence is TGTGCCAGCTCGCAGGGGCAGCTGCGTGGCTACACCTTC. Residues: CASSQGQLRGYTF.

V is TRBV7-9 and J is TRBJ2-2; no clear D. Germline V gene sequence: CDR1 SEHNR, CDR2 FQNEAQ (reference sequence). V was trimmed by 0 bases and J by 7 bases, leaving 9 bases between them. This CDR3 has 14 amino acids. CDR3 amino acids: CASSLALRHGELFF. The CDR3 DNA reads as TGTGCCAGCAGCTTAGCACTAAGGCACGGGGAGCTGTTTTTT.

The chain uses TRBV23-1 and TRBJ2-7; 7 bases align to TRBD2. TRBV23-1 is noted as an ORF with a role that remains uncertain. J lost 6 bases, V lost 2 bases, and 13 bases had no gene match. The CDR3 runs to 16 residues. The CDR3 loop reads CASSQREGRERCEQYV. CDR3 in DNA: TGCGCCAGCAGTCAAAGAGAAGGGCGGGAGAGGTGCGAGCAGTACGTC.

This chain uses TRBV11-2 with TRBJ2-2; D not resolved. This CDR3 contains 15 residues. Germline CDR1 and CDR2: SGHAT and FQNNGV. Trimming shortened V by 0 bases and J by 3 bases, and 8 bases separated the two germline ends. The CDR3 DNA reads TGTGCCAGCAGCTTAGATGGATCACACACCGGGGAGCTGTTTTTT. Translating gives CASSLDGSHTGELFF.

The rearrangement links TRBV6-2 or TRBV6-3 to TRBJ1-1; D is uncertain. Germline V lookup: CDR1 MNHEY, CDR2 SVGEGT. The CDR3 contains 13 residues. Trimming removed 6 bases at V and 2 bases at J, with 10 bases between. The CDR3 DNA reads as TGTGCCAGCAGATCGCCCCAAAACACTGAAGCTTTCTTT. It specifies CASRSPQNTEAFF.

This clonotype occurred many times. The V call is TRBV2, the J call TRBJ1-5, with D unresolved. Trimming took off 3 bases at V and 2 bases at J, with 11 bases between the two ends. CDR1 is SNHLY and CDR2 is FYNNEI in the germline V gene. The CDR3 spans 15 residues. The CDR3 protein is CASSEDSTGNQPQHF. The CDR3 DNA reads TGTGCCAGCAGTGAGGATTCAACGGGCAATCAGCCCCAGCATTTT.

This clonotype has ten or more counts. CDR3 bases: TGTGCCAGCAGCTGGGGCAGGCTAGCGGGAGAATATAGTGCGAGCACAGATACGCAGTATTTT. This translates into CASSWGRLAGEYSASTDTQYF. The J gene is TRBJ2-3, the V gene TRBV7-2; 10 positions match TRBD2. There are 21 residues in the CDR3. The ends lost 4 bases at V and 0 bases at J; junction bases unmatched: 19. The germline V gene has CDR1 SGHTA and CDR2 FQGNSA.

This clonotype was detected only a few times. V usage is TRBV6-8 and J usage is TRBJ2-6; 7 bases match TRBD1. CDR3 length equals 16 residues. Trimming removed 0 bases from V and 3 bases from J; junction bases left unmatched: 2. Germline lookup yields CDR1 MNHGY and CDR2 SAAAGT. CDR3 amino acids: CASSYSGGGGANVLTF. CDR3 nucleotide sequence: TGTGCCAGCAGTTACTCAGGGGGCGGTGGGGCCAACGTCCTGACTTTC.

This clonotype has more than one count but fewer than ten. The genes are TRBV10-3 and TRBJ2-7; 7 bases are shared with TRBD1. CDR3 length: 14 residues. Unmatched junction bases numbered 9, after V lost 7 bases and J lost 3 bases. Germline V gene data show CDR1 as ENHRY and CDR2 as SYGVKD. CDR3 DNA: TGTGCCATCAATTCGGGACAGCTGGACTACGAGCAGTACTTC. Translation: CAINSGQLDYEQYF.